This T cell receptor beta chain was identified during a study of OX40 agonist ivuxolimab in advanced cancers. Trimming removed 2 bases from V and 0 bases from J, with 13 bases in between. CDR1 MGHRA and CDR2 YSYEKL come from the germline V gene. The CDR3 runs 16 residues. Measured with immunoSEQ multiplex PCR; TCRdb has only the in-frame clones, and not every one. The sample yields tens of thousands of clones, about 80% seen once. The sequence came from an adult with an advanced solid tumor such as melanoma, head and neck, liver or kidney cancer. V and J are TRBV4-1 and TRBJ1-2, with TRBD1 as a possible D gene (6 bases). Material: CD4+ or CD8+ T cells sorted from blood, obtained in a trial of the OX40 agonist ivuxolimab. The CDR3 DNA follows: TGCGCCAGCAGCCAACCTGTGGGGGGCCCTAACTATGGCTACACCTTC. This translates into CASSQPVGGPNYGYTF.